The next 32 T cell receptor beta chains were all read from a single sample in a study of blood T cells in healthy people across ages. A second 7 to 11 cycle PCR used barcoded and J-beta primers. In TCRdb, the 5' RACE reads were re-called with MiXCR into one record per CDR3 protein. The sample includes hundreds of thousands of distinct CDR3 sequences, roughly 32% of them seen just once. What was sequenced was blood. These receptors originate from an elderly woman in good health.

This chain links TRBV4-1 with TRBJ2-4, with 7 bases lining up with TRBD2. The assigned J gene may be wrong: the sequence end matches TRBJ2-7 better. This CDR3 spans 13 amino acids. CDR1 and CDR2 (germline): MGHRA, YSYEKL. The DNA of the CDR3 is TGCGCCAGCAGCTATGGGACTACCTACGAGCAGTACTTC. Translation gives CASSYGTTYEQYF.

The V gene is TRBV29-1, the J gene TRBJ2-4; 10 bases map to TRBD1. Germline V gives CDR1 SQVTM, CDR2 ANQGSEA. The V gene end was trimmed by 7 bases and the J gene end by 13 bases; junction bases not matched to a gene: 10. This CDR3 has 12 residues. The CDR3 region is CSAGQGTMEQYF. The CDR3 DNA sequence: TGCAGCGCGGGACAGGGGACCATGGAGCAGTACTTC.

This clonotype was seen repeatedly, ten times or more. The chain is built from TRBV6-6 and TRBJ1-2; 12 nucleotides line up with TRBD1. CDR1 and CDR2 (germline): MNHNY, SVGAGI (reference sequence). This CDR3 is 15 amino acids long. Trimming took 5 bases from V and 6 from J; bases not matched to a gene: 7. The CDR3 DNA reads TGTGCCAGCAGTCGCCCGGGACAGGGGGCGGATGGCTACACCTTC. Translation: CASSRPGQGADGYTF.

This clonotype occurred a few times. The CDR3 reads CASSTSGTGRMHQPQHF. The CDR3 region has the DNA TGTGCCAGCAGCACATCCGGGACAGGGAGGATGCATCAGCCCCAGCATTTT. V is TRBV7-8 and J is TRBJ1-5; 9 bases align to TRBD1. CDR3 length equals 17 residues. J gave up 5 bases and V 5 bases, and 13 bases lay outside the gene matches. Germline CDR1 SGHVS, CDR2 FQNEAQ.

This clonotype turned up a few times. This sequence may be a read error, since a much larger clone differs from it by one base. The CDR3 nucleotides read TGCAGCGTTGATTTGGGAGGGGAGCAGTACTTC. It encodes CSVDLGGEQYF. V is TRBV29-1 and J is TRBJ2-7; TRBD2 matches 7 bases. CDR1 is SQVTM and CDR2 is ANQGSEA in the germline V gene. Unmatched junction bases numbered 3, after V lost 3 bases and J lost 7 bases. The CDR3 is 11 amino acids.

The V call is TRBV20-1, the J call TRBJ1-4; 10 bases match TRBD1. Germline V lookup: CDR1 DFQATT, CDR2 SNEGSKA (reference sequence). Trimming cost V 3 bases and J 8 bases; bases outside gene matches: 9. The CDR3 runs to 15 residues. The CDR3 reads CSARALGTGEEKLFF. CDR3 DNA sequence: TGCAGTGCTAGGGCCCTCGGGACAGGGGAAGAAAAACTGTTTTTT.

This clonotype was seen many times. This chain connects TRBV6-2 or TRBV6-3 to TRBJ2-7, with 8 nucleotides matching TRBD2. Germline V lookup: CDR1 MNHEY, CDR2 SVGEGT. After removal of 5 bases from V and 3 bases from J, the junction contained 9 bases not matched to a gene. The CDR3 covers 15 residues. CDR3 sequence (DNA): TGTGCCAGCAGTCCACCGGGACTAGGGAGCTACGAGCAGTACTTC. Its protein is CASSPPGLGSYEQYF.

This clonotype came up a few times. The rearrangement uses TRBV28 and TRBJ2-1; no clear D gene. The V end was cut by 3 bases, the J end by 6 bases, with 9 bases between. The CDR3 sequence is 13 residues long. Germline values: CDR1 MDHEN, CDR2 SYDVKM. The CDR3 nucleotides read TGTGCCAGCAGTTTGGCCGGAACCAATGAGCAGTTCTTC. It is translated as CASSLAGTNEQFF. Using reference TRBV28 and TRBJ2-1 for the parts outside the CDR3, the full variable domain is DVKVTQSSRYLVKRTGEKVFLECVQDMDHENMFWYRQDPGLGLRLIYFSYDVKMKEKGDIPEGYSVSREKKERFSLILESASTNQTSMYLCASSLAGTNEQFFGPGTRLTVL.

This clonotype was counted ten times or more. The genes are TRBV5-1 and TRBJ2-5; D gene uncertain. This CDR3 spans 13 amino acids. Trimming removed 0 bases at V and 5 bases at J, with 8 bases between. Germline CDR1 SGHRS, CDR2 YFSETQ. This chain's CDR3 is CASSLAELETQYF. The DNA of the CDR3 is TGCGCCAGCAGCTTGGCCGAATTGGAGACCCAGTACTTC.

This clonotype appeared a few times. The chain has TRBV5-6 and TRBJ1-5; D remains ambiguous. This CDR3 has 16 residues. Germline loops: CDR1 SGHDT, CDR2 YYEEEE. V was pared by 4 bases and J by 2 bases, with 16 bases between. CDR3 sequence (DNA): TGTGCCAGCAGCCACCATTTGGACGGCGGCAATCAGCCCCAGCATTTT. Protein: CASSHHLDGGNQPQHF.

This clonotype has ten or more counts. The chain carries TRBV7-3 and TRBJ1-2, with no clear D. The CDR3 is made up of 13 amino acids. Per the germline V gene, CDR1 is SGHTA and CDR2 is FQGTGA. V lost 2 bases, J lost 3 bases, and 7 bases lay in between. The CDR3 protein is CASSLGFDYGYTF. The CDR3 coding sequence is TGTGCCAGCAGCTTAGGGTTCGACTATGGCTACACCTTC.

In this sample, this clonotype turned up many times. This chain joins TRBV7-2 and TRBJ2-3; D is unresolved. Looked up from germline, CDR1 is SGHTA and CDR2 is FQGNSA. CDR3 length equals 12 residues. V lost 4 bases, J lost 5 bases, and 7 bases lay in between. Written as DNA, the CDR3 is TGTGCCAGCAGCTCCTACCTAGATACGCAGTATTTT. Translation: CASSSYLDTQYF.

This clonotype was seen at least ten times. The V gene is TRBV3-1, the J gene TRBJ2-7, with TRBD1 matching over 7 bases. From germline, CDR1 is LGHDT and CDR2 YNNKEL (reference sequence). This CDR3 has 14 amino acids. V shed 2 bases, J shed 6 bases, and the junction held 7 bases outside the gene matches. The CDR3 here is CASSQRDRGSEQYF. The DNA of the CDR3 is TGTGCCAGCAGCCAACGGGACAGAGGCTCCGAGCAGTACTTC.

With regard to this clonotype: Just one base apart from a much larger clone, this may be a read error. The rearrangement uses TRBV25-1 and TRBJ2-7; D remains unclear. Trimming removed 6 bases from V and 6 bases from J, with 9 bases in between. CDR1 MGHDK and CDR2 SYGVNS come from the germline V gene. The CDR3 has 11 residues. The CDR3 sequence: CASRARVEQYF. CDR3 coding DNA: TGTGCCAGCAGGGCTCGGGTCGAGCAGTACTTC.

This clonotype was recorded many times. The V gene is TRBV7-9, the J gene TRBJ1-2, with TRBD1 matching 7 bases. The CDR3 extends over 14 amino acids. J lost 4 bases, V lost 5 bases, and 7 bases had no gene match. Germline assignment: CDR1 SEHNR and CDR2 FQNEAQ (reference sequence). This CDR3 reads CASSRTGSVYGYTF. CDR3 bases: TGTGCCAGCAGCCGGACAGGTTCGGTCTATGGCTACACCTTC.

In its sample, this clonotype was seen a few times. This sequence joins TRBV3-1 and TRBJ2-2, with a weak D call TRBD1 (5 bases). Germline assignment: CDR1 LGHDT and CDR2 YNNKEL (reference sequence). CDR3 length: 15 amino acids. Deletions cut 4 bases from V and 1 base from J, with 10 bases between. The CDR3 DNA reads as TGTGCCAGCAGCCCGCTGACAGAGAACACCGGGGAGCTGTTTTTT. Its translation: CASSPLTENTGELFF.

The sample holds many counts of this clonotype. The chain links TRBV5-1 to TRBJ2-3; no clear D gene. This CDR3 region has 15 residues. Between the trimmed V and J ends, which lost 0 bases and 2 bases, there was a span of 10 bases. Germline CDR1 SGHRS, CDR2 YFSETQ. The CDR3 sequence is CASSLGGRPTDTQYF. The CDR3 nucleotides are TGCGCCAGCAGCTTGGGAGGACGACCCACAGATACGCAGTATTTT.

This clonotype was recorded a few times. The rearrangement joins TRBV7-9 to TRBJ1-2; a possible D gene is TRBD1 (6 bases). The CDR3 spans 14 residues. V shed 3 bases and J shed 6 bases, with 14 bases lying between them. Germline CDR1 is SEHNR and CDR2 is FQNEAQ (reference sequence). CDR3 loop: CASSLAGKGDGYTF. In nucleotides, the CDR3 is TGTGCCAGCAGCTTGGCCGGAAAGGGGGATGGCTACACCTTC.

This clonotype was seen only a few times. The chain employs TRBV9 and TRBJ2-1, with 10 bases aligning to TRBD2. CDR1 and CDR2 from the germline V gene are SGDLS and YYNGEE. This CDR3 contains 15 residues. V dropped 4 bases and J dropped 5; count of bases not matched to a gene: 6. Here the CDR3 DNA reads TGTGCCAGCAGCTACGGACTAGCGGCTGACAATGAGCAGTTCTTC. Translating gives CASSYGLAADNEQFF.

In its sample, this clonotype was seen many times. The V and J genes are TRBV7-2 and TRBJ2-5, with 11 nucleotides matching TRBD2. The CDR3 length is 17 residues. In germline, CDR1 is SGHTA, CDR2 FQGNSA. The J segment lost 2 bases and the V segment lost 1 base, leaving 6 bases of the junction unmatched. The CDR3 DNA is TGTGCCAGCAGCTTAGGCGGTAGCGGGGGGGTACAAGAGACCCAGTACTTC. This translates into CASSLGGSGGVQETQYF.

This clonotype appeared many times. The junction departs from germline at one end; a sequencing error may be responsible. V usage is TRBV5-1 and J usage is TRBJ2-1, with TRBD2 matching 9 bases. Germline V gives CDR1 SGHRS, CDR2 YFSETQ. The CDR3 loop spans 15 amino acids. Here the CDR3 DNA reads TGCGCCAGCAGTTTGGACTGGACTAGCGCTAATGAGCAGTTCTTC. Translation: CASSLDWTSANEQFF.

This clonotype was picked up a small number of times. A read error is possible here, since a much larger clone lies one base away. The chain is built from TRBV9 and TRBJ1-4, with 7 positions matching TRBD1. Germline V gene data show CDR1 as SGDLS and CDR2 as YYNGEE. This CDR3 region has 15 residues. The CDR3 region is CASTSGQVANEKRFF. CDR3 DNA sequence: TGTGCCAGCACCTCCGGACAGGTCGCAAATGAAAAACGGTTTTTT.

This clonotype was seen repeatedly, ten times or more. This rearrangement joins TRBV7-2 to TRBJ1-4; no firm D call. The CDR3 extends over 15 amino acids. Trimming cost V 6 bases and J 3 bases, with 14 bases left between them. Germline V gene data show CDR1 as SGHTA and CDR2 as FQGNSA. CDR3 in amino acids: CASRSRTSPNEKLFF. The CDR3 DNA follows: TGTGCCAGCAGGTCTCGGACTTCTCCTAATGAAAAACTGTTTTTT.

This clonotype was counted only a few times. The V and J genes are TRBV5-1 and TRBJ1-1, with D possibly matching TRBD1 (5 bases). Germline V gene data show CDR1 as SGHRS and CDR2 as YFSETQ. Trimming left V 3 bases short and J 1 base short, with 16 bases between. CDR3 length: 16 residues. CDR3 sequence reads: CASSSHLLGENTEAFF. For the CDR3, the DNA is TGCGCCAGCAGCTCACACCTGTTGGGGGAGAACACTGAAGCTTTCTTT.

The V and J genes are TRBV2 and TRBJ2-7; D is possibly TRBD1 (6 bases). The germline gives CDR1 SNHLY, CDR2 FYNNEI. The CDR3 contains 17 residues. V was trimmed by 1 base and J by 3 bases, leaving 19 bases between them. The CDR3 sequence is CASSEEWWGSGDYEQYF. Written as DNA, the CDR3 is TGTGCCAGCAGTGAAGAGTGGTGGGGCTCAGGGGACTACGAGCAGTACTTC.

The V and J genes are TRBV6-1 and TRBJ1-5, with D possibly being TRBD1 (6 bases). CDR1 is MNHNS, CDR2 SASEGT, per germline. This CDR3 spans 15 amino acids. The germline V and J ends were trimmed by 6 bases and 1 base, with 13 bases remaining between them. The CDR3 nucleotides read TGTGCCAGCAGCATAGGGGGAGGCAGCAATCAGCCCCAGCATTTT. This encodes CASSIGGGSNQPQHF.

This clonotype was recorded at least ten times. The CDR3 is CASSLGQEQFF. The CDR3 region has the DNA TGTGCCAGCAGCTTGGGGCAGGAGCAGTTCTTC. The chain joins TRBV5-4 to TRBJ2-1, with unresolved D. V was cut by 0 bases and J by 10 bases, with 5 bases left in between. In germline, CDR1 is SGHNT, CDR2 YYREEE (reference sequence). The CDR3 has 11 residues.

V is TRBV21-1 and J is TRBJ1-6. TRBV21-1 is given as a pseudogene. The CDR3 is 16 residues long. The CDR3, as DNA: TGTGCCAGCAGCAAAGGGTGGGGTTTAGTGAATTCACCCCTCCACTTT. Protein product: CASSKGWGLVNSPLHF.

This clonotype was seen at least ten times. V is TRBV5-1 and J is TRBJ2-1, with D unresolved. The CDR3 contains 15 residues. Germline V gives CDR1 SGHRS, CDR2 YFSETQ. V was cut by 8 bases and J by 0 bases, with 15 bases left in between. As DNA, the CDR3 is TGCGCCAGTAAGGTTGGCGTTAGCTCCTACAATGAGCAGTTCTTC. Translated, it gives CASKVGVSSYNEQFF.

This chain uses TRBV5-1 with TRBJ2-1; D is possibly TRBD2 (6 bases). Germline V gene data show CDR1 as SGHRS and CDR2 as YFSETQ. This CDR3 is built from 17 residues. Trimming took 2 bases from V and 0 from J, leaving 15 bases between them. The DNA for the CDR3 is TGCGCCAGCAGCTTAACGGGAGACCCGAACTCCTACAATGAGCAGTTCTTC. It is translated as CASSLTGDPNSYNEQFF.

This clonotype was counted many times. The chain is built from TRBV5-8 and TRBJ2-7; 11 nucleotides align to TRBD1. V lost 4 bases to trimming and J lost 0 bases; unmatched junction nucleotides: 15. The CDR3 has 19 residues. Germline CDR1 reads SGHTS; CDR2 reads YDEGEE. The CDR3 here is CASSGPGTGGLISSYEQYF. The CDR3 coding sequence is TGTGCCAGCAGCGGACCCGGGACAGGGGGGCTGATTAGCTCCTACGAGCAGTACTTC.

Concerning this clonotype: Compared with germline, one end of the junction differs, possibly owing to a read error. The chain has TRBV13 and TRBJ2-1; 10 positions match TRBD2. CDR3 length: 17 residues. Germline CDR1 and CDR2: PRHDT and FYEKMQ (reference sequence). This CDR3 is CASSLWSGGAVVNEQVF. DNA for the CDR3: TGTGCCAGCAGCTTATGGAGCGGGGGGGCCGTTGTGAATGAGCAGGTCTTC.